These 23 T cell receptor beta chains were sequenced from one sample in a study of blood T cell repertoires in COVID-19. TCRdb's table, derived via immunoSEQ multiplex PCR, lists solely in-frame clones and lacks some. In the table there are 200,000 to 250,000 clones, around 81% of which are singletons. Material: peripheral blood. These receptors originate from a human donor in a cohort sampled during active COVID-19.

The sample holds one count of this clone. The rearrangement joins TRBV4-1 to TRBJ2-1; a possible D gene is TRBD2 (6 bases). Germline V CDR1 and CDR2: MGHRA, YSYEKL. V shed 2 bases and J shed 15 bases, with 20 bases lying between them. The CDR3 runs to 14 residues. CDR3 sequence reads: CASSQRGTKRGWFF. As DNA, the CDR3 is TGCGCCAGCAGCCAAAGGGGCACGAAACGGGGGTGGTTCTTC.

The V call is TRBV9, the J call TRBJ2-7; 10 bases are shared with TRBD1. Germline lookup yields CDR1 SGDLS and CDR2 YYNGEE. The CDR3 sequence is 14 residues long. The V segment lost 4 bases and the J segment 6 bases; nucleotides outside the gene matches: 7. The CDR3 loop reads CASSLLDRGGEQYF. For the CDR3, the DNA is TGTGCCAGCAGCCTCCTGGACAGGGGGGGCGAGCAGTACTTC.

The V and J genes are TRBV7-3 and TRBJ1-4, with a tentative D call TRBD1 (5 bases). The CDR3 spans 13 residues. V was cut by 6 bases and J by 8 bases, with 13 bases left in between. The germline V gene has CDR1 SGHTA and CDR2 FQGTGA. The CDR3 nucleotides are TGTGCCAGCAGTCTGGGGGGAGGCGAAAAACTGTTTTTT. As protein: CASSLGGGEKLFF. The variable domain in full, completed from reference TRBV7-3 and TRBJ1-4, reads GAGVSQTPSNKVTEKGKYVELRCDPISGHTALYWYRQSLGQGPEFLIYFQGTGAADDSGLPNDRFFAVRPEGSVSTLKIQRTERGDSAVYLCASSLGGGEKLFFGSGTQLSVL.

The chain has TRBV30 and TRBJ2-6, with TRBD1 as a possible D gene (5 bases). Germline V gene lookup returns CDR1 GTSNPN and CDR2 SVGIG (reference sequence). With 8 bases removed from V and 8 bases from J, the gap between germline ends came to 25 bases. The length of the CDR3 is 16 residues. The CDR3 region is CALLPTAGSATNVLTF. The CDR3 coding sequence is TGTGCCCTCCTGCCGACTGCAGGGTCGGCGACCAACGTCCTGACTTTC.

This clone was observed many times. The chain carries TRBV6-5 and TRBJ1-2; 9 bases fit TRBD1. The CDR3 extends over 13 amino acids. Per germline, CDR1 MNHEY and CDR2 SVGAGI. The V gene end was trimmed by 7 bases and the J gene end by 8 bases; junction bases not matched to a gene: 8. The CDR3 is CASIPGTGSGYTF. In DNA, the CDR3 is TGTGCCAGCATCCCTGGGACAGGGAGCGGCTACACCTTC.

The chain uses TRBV7-9 and TRBJ1-5; a possible D gene is TRBD1 (5 bases). The CDR3 sequence is 16 residues long. V was clipped by 5 bases and J by 2 bases, with 16 bases between them. CDR1 SEHNR and CDR2 FQNEAQ come from the germline V gene (reference sequence). The CDR3 nucleotides read TGTGCCAGCAGCCCCCCGGGGGTGGAGGGCAATCAGCCCCAGCATTTT. Protein: CASSPPGVEGNQPQHF.

The rearrangement joins TRBV5-1 to TRBJ1-1; maybe TRBD1 (5 bases). CDR3 length: 14 residues. V gave up 3 bases and J gave up 1 base, with 10 bases separating them. Germline-derived CDR1 and CDR2 are SGHRS and YFSETQ. This chain's CDR3 is CASSWGGENTEAFF. The CDR3 DNA follows: TGCGCCAGCAGCTGGGGCGGAGAGAACACTGAAGCTTTCTTT. The entire variable domain, with the rest obtained from reference TRBV5-1 and TRBJ1-1, is as follows: KAGVTQTPRYLIKTRGQQVTLSCSPISGHRSVSWYQQTPGQGLQFLFEYFSETQRNKGNFPGRFSGRQFSNSRSEMNVSTLELGDSALYLCASSWGGENTEAFFGQGTRLTVV.

The V call is TRBV29-1, the J call TRBJ1-2, with TRBD1 matching over 7 bases. The CDR3 runs to 11 residues. J was trimmed by 3 bases and V by 7 bases; bases with no gene match: 2. Germline loops: CDR1 SQVTM, CDR2 ANQGSEA. The CDR3 here is CSGTGDYGYTF. The CDR3 nucleotides are TGCAGCGGTACAGGGGACTATGGCTACACCTTC. Complete variable domain (other parts from reference TRBV29-1 and TRBJ1-2): SAVISQKPSRDICQRGTSLTIQCQVDSQVTMMFWYRQQPGQSLTLIATANQGSEATYESGFVIDKFPISRPNLTFSTLTVSNMSPEDSSIYLCSGTGDYGYTFGSGTRLTVV.

In nucleotides, the CDR3 is TGTGCCAGCAGCGTAACTAGCGGGGGGTTCGACGAGCAGTACTTC. Amino acids: CASSVTSGGFDEQYF. The rearrangement links TRBV9 to TRBJ2-7; TRBD2 aligns across 12 bases. This CDR3 contains 15 residues. Germline CDR1 reads SGDLS; CDR2 reads YYNGEE. The junction had 4 bases not matched to a gene; V was cut back by 1 base and J by 5 bases.

The V and J genes are TRBV2 and TRBJ1-4, with 10 bases lining up with TRBD1. CDR1 SNHLY and CDR2 FYNNEI come from the germline V gene. With 4 bases clipped from V and 7 bases from J, the junction kept 0 bases outside the gene matches. The CDR3 loop spans 13 amino acids. The CDR3 here is CASSGTGGEKLFF. The CDR3 DNA reads as TGTGCCAGCAGTGGGACAGGGGGTGAAAAACTGTTTTTT. Variable domain in full (rest from reference TRBV2 and TRBJ1-4): EPEVTQTPSHQVTQMGQEVILRCVPISNHLYFYWYRQILGQKVEFLVSFYNNEISEKSEIFDDQFSVERPDGSNFTLKIRSTKLEDSAMYFCASSGTGGEKLFFGSGTQLSVL.

This clone was detected many times. The chain employs TRBV28 and TRBJ2-1, with 10 positions matching TRBD2. The CDR3 has 16 amino acids. Trimming removed 6 bases from V and 9 bases from J; junction bases left unmatched: 14. Germline CDR1 is MDHEN and CDR2 is SYDVKM. The DNA for the CDR3 is TGTGCCAGCAGCCACCCTGGAAACAGCGGGAGGGGTGAGCAGTTCTTC. Protein: CASSHPGNSGRGEQFF.

This chain uses TRBV27 with TRBJ1-5; D is possibly TRBD1 (5 bases). The CDR3 contains 14 residues. Germline V gene data show CDR1 as MNHEY and CDR2 as SMNVEV (reference sequence). The ends were cut back, 1 base at V and 7 bases at J, with 11 bases in the middle. For the CDR3, the DNA is TGTGCCAGCAGTTTATATTCTACAGGACAGCCCCAGCATTTT. As protein: CASSLYSTGQPQHF.

This clone was recorded a few times. The J gene is TRBJ2-5, the V gene TRBV6-5, with TRBD2 matching 7 bases. Germline assignment: CDR1 MNHEY and CDR2 SVGAGI. J lost 4 bases, V lost 5 bases, and 4 bases had no gene match. This CDR3 spans 13 amino acids. This chain's CDR3 is CASSTGLVETQYF. The CDR3 DNA follows: TGTGCCAGCAGTACAGGACTAGTAGAGACCCAGTACTTC.

This chain connects TRBV4-1 to TRBJ1-5; a possible D gene is TRBD1 (5 bases). This CDR3 has 15 amino acids. V was pared by 3 bases and J by 2 bases, with 11 bases between. Germline values: CDR1 MGHRA, CDR2 YSYEKL. The CDR3 DNA sequence: TGCGCCAGCAGCCACCCCGGGGGTGGCAATCAGCCCCAGCATTTT. This translates into CASSHPGGGNQPQHF.

The chain has TRBV20-1 and TRBJ1-6; D gene ambiguous. The V end was cut by 3 bases, the J end by 5 bases, with 5 bases between. Germline CDR1 DFQATT, CDR2 SNEGSKA (reference sequence). This CDR3 region has 12 residues. DNA of the CDR3: TGCAGTGCTAGTTCGGATAATTCACCCCTCCACTTT. The encoded protein is CSASSDNSPLHF.

This chain uses TRBV3-1 (or the pseudogene TRBV3-2) with TRBJ1-2; no reliable D call. CDR1 is LGHDT and CDR2 is YNNKEL in the germline V gene (reference sequence). The V end was cut by 1 base, the J end by 1 base, with 10 bases between. This CDR3 comprises 15 residues. Here the CDR3 reads CASSQAVALNYGYTF. CDR3 in DNA: TGTGCCAGCAGCCAAGCGGTAGCTCTTAACTATGGCTACACCTTC.

This clone was counted a single time. This chain links TRBV27 with TRBJ1-6; perhaps TRBD1 as D (5 bases). The CDR3 sequence is 14 residues long. The V gene's germline CDR1 is MNHEY and CDR2 SMNVEV (reference sequence). Trimming stripped 3 bases from V and 7 bases from J, with 10 bases between. CDR3 loop: CASSFRRENSPLHF. CDR3 nucleotide sequence: TGTGCCAGCAGTTTCCGCAGGGAAAATTCACCCCTCCACTTT.

The chain links TRBV15 to TRBJ1-4; no reliable D call. CDR1 is LNHNV and CDR2 is YYDKDF in the germline V gene (reference sequence). This CDR3 has 19 residues. V was cut by 0 bases and J by 4 bases, with 21 bases left in between. This chain's CDR3 is CATSRDRRFLYYVNEKLFF. DNA for the CDR3: TGTGCCACCAGCAGAGATAGGAGGTTTTTGTACTACGTTAATGAAAAACTGTTTTTT.

This chain uses TRBV18 with TRBJ1-2; D is undetermined. Trimming took off 0 bases at V and 6 bases at J, with 14 bases between the two ends. Germline V gene data show CDR1 as KGHSH and CDR2 as LQKENI. The CDR3 is made up of 15 amino acids. The CDR3 sequence is CASSPPNPAADGYTF. The DNA for the CDR3 is TGTGCCAGCTCACCACCGAACCCAGCCGCGGATGGCTACACCTTC. Filled out from reference TRBV18 and TRBJ1-2, the complete variable domain reads NAGVMQNPRHLVRRRGQEARLRCSPMKGHSHVYWYRQLPEEGLKFMVYLQKENIIDESGMPKERFSAEFPKEGPSILRIQQVVRGDSAAYFCASSPPNPAADGYTFGSGTRLTVV.

This clone occurred a few times. The V gene is TRBV19, the J gene TRBJ1-1, with a tentative D call TRBD1 (6 bases). The CDR3 is 16 amino acids. The germline V gene encodes CDR1 LNHDA and CDR2 SQIVND (reference sequence). Trimming took 5 bases from V and 4 from J, leaving 20 bases between them. CDR3 region: CASSPTLIGGLTEAFF. CDR3 nucleotides: TGTGCCAGTAGTCCCACCCTGATTGGGGGCCTCACTGAAGCTTTCTTT.

This clone was detected only a few times. The chain recombines TRBV7-2 with TRBJ1-5; tentative D call: TRBD1 (6 bases). The V and J ends lost 2 bases and 7 bases respectively, with 15 bases between them. Germline assignment: CDR1 SGHTA and CDR2 FQGNSA. The CDR3 has 15 amino acids. The CDR3 region is CASSLSGGPEQPQHF. CDR3 DNA: TGTGCCAGCAGCTTATCGGGGGGGCCAGAGCAGCCCCAGCATTTT.

The chain uses TRBV10-3 and TRBJ1-1; D may be TRBD1 (5 bases). This CDR3 region has 15 residues. Trimming pared 7 bases from V and 1 base from J, leaving 16 bases between. The germline CDR1 and CDR2 sequences are ENHRY and SYGVKD. CDR3 residues: CAITSGSGGNTEAFF. Here the CDR3 DNA reads TGTGCCATCACAAGCGGATCGGGGGGGAACACTGAAGCTTTCTTT.

The chain uses TRBV2 and TRBJ2-5, with TRBD2 as a possible D gene (7 bases). Germline lookup yields CDR1 SNHLY and CDR2 FYNNEI. The CDR3 consists of 15 residues. The V end lost 4 bases, the J end lost 4 bases, and 16 bases lay between the germline ends. Written as DNA, the CDR3 is TGTGCCAGCAGTGTGGGGGGGGCCTGGTCAGAGACCCAGTACTTC. Translated, it gives CASSVGGAWSETQYF. Variable domain in full (rest from reference TRBV2 and TRBJ2-5): EPEVTQTPSHQVTQMGQEVILRCVPISNHLYFYWYRQILGQKVEFLVSFYNNEISEKSEIFDDQFSVERPDGSNFTLKIRSTKLEDSAMYFCASSVGGAWSETQYFGPGTRLLVL.